This T cell receptor (beta chain) originates from a study of CD8+CD57+ T cells in acquired aplastic anemia. Study overall: DNA recovered from sorted CD4+ and CD8+ cells had a mean of about 3.5 ug.

Study-level points and caveats: CD8+ Simpson's diversity showed no significant patient-control difference. About 30 CD8+ CDR3 sequences occurred in both the patients and the controls.

Germline V gene data show CDR1 as SGHDT and CDR2 as YYEEEE. The CDR3 has 15 amino acids. V dropped 3 bases and J dropped 5 bases, with 15 bases sitting between them. According to the study, genomic DNA was the template for TCR beta VDJ and CDR3 profiling. In TCRdb, the reads were re-called with MiXCR into one record per CDR3 protein. The top ten clones hold more than 20% of a sample with some 42,000 distinct CDR3 sequences, around 63% of them seen once. Worth noting for this clonotype: Its antigen is still unknown.

This chain links TRBV5-6 with TRBJ2-1, with D possibly TRBD2 on 7 matching bases. This TCR was recovered from a human donor in good health, serving as a control. Sequenced material: sorted CD4+, CD8+, or CD8+CD57+ T cells (not recorded which) from PBMCs. CDR3 sequence (DNA): TGTGCCAGCAGCTGGTCCTCGGGGGGCCACAATGAGCAGTTCTTC. Translation: CASSWSSGGHNEQFF.